The 17 T cell receptor beta chains listed next were all sequenced from one sample in a study of T cell repertoires in cytomegalovirus infection. TCRdb re-called the reads through MiXCR, storing one row per CDR3 protein. The sample includes some 300,000 distinct CDR3 sequences, around a sixth of them seen just once. Sequencing input: PBMCs. These receptors all stem from a human donor in good health (CMV status not recorded). Some clones in this sample may be carry-over from other donors' samples.

In its sample, this clonotype was seen many times. The chain carries TRBV7-2 and TRBJ1-5; the match to TRBD1 covers 10 bases. The trim removed 5 bases at V and 1 base at J, leaving 5 bases unmatched. The CDR3 has 16 amino acids. The germline gives CDR1 SGHTA, CDR2 FQGNSA. CDR3 in DNA: TGTGCCAGCAGCCCGCGGGACAGGGGAAGCAATCAGCCCCAGCATTTT. Its protein is CASSPRDRGSNQPQHF.

The V and J genes are TRBV29-1 and TRBJ1-1; D unclear. Germline CDR1 SQVTM, CDR2 ANQGSEA. Trimming took off 2 bases at V and 1 base at J, with 5 bases between the two ends. CDR3 length: 12 residues. CDR3 sequence: CSVEKGNTEAFF. The CDR3 DNA reads TGCAGCGTTGAAAAGGGGAACACTGAAGCTTTCTTT.

V usage is TRBV3-1 and J usage is TRBJ2-3; 9 bases are a match to TRBD2. Germline CDR1 is LGHDT and CDR2 is YNNKEL (reference sequence). The CDR3 is 17 residues long. J was trimmed by 2 bases and V by 0 bases; bases with no gene match: 6. Here the CDR3 reads CASSQDLRGGVTDTQYF. The CDR3, as DNA: TGTGCCAGCAGCCAAGATCTTCGCGGGGGGGTCACAGATACGCAGTATTTT.

The sample holds many counts of this clonotype. The rearrangement uses TRBV11-1 and TRBJ1-1; possible D gene TRBD1, 6 bases. Germline V CDR1 and CDR2: SGHAT, FQDESV (reference sequence). V shed 2 bases and J shed 6 bases, with 16 bases lying between them. The CDR3 spans 15 residues. The CDR3 nucleotides read TGTGCCAGCAGCTTACGGCCTCAGGGGAGGGCTGAAGCTTTCTTT. It is translated as CASSLRPQGRAEAFF.

This clonotype was seen more than once but under ten times. This chain's CDR3 is CATSRVPGQDQPQHF. The DNA of the CDR3 is TGTGCCACCAGCAGAGTACCGGGACAGGATCAGCCCCAGCATTTT. The chain recombines TRBV15 with TRBJ1-5; TRBD1 matches 8 bases. V was pared by 1 base and J by 5 bases, with 4 bases of the junction left unmatched. CDR1 and CDR2 from the germline V gene are LNHNV and YYDKDF (reference sequence). There are 15 residues in the CDR3.

The gene calls are TRBV12-3 or TRBV12-4 and TRBJ2-4, with 7 bases identical to TRBD2. The CDR3 consists of 15 residues. V lost 5 bases and J lost 0; bases outside the gene matches: 4. CDR3 nucleotide sequence: TGTGCCAGCAGTCCTAGCGGAGTAGCCAAAAACATTCAGTACTTC. As protein: CASSPSGVAKNIQYF.

This clonotype has a handful of counts. This chain joins TRBV7-2 and TRBJ2-3; no clear D. Germline assignment: CDR1 SGHTA and CDR2 FQGNSA. V shed 5 bases and J shed 0 bases, with 9 bases lying between them. This CDR3 has 14 amino acids. CDR3 nucleotides: TGTGCCAGCAGCCCCGACACCAGCACAGATACGCAGTATTTT. The encoded protein is CASSPDTSTDTQYF.

This clonotype showed up many times. The DNA for the CDR3 is TGTGCCAGCAGTTACTCGATGACAGGGGTGTTAGACACAGATACGCAGTATTTT. It yields the protein CASSYSMTGVLDTDTQYF. This sequence joins TRBV6-5 and TRBJ2-3, with 8 bases that match TRBD1. With 0 bases clipped from V and 2 bases from J, the junction kept 10 bases outside the gene matches. Germline CDR1 MNHEY, CDR2 SVGAGI. The CDR3 is 18 residues long.

This clonotype was counted between two and nine times. This sequence joins TRBV2 and TRBJ2-3; 7 bases are a match to TRBD2. In germline, CDR1 is SNHLY, CDR2 FYNNEI. After removal of 3 bases from V and 0 bases from J, the junction contained 6 bases not matched to a gene. The CDR3 has 16 amino acids. CDR3 nucleotide sequence: TGTGCCAGCAGTGAGTTCGGGCGGGGGAGCACAGATACGCAGTATTTT. This codes for CASSEFGRGSTDTQYF.

This clonotype showed up many times. The gene calls are TRBV12-3 or TRBV12-4 and TRBJ2-5, with 8 bases identical to TRBD1. The CDR3 sequence is 14 residues long. The V and J ends lost 7 bases and 0 bases, in that order; junction bases with no gene match: 4. Here the CDR3 DNA reads TGTGCCAGCACCAAGACAGGGGACCAAGAGACCCAGTACTTC. Amino acids: CASTKTGDQETQYF.

The table lists this clonotype with a few counts. The chain combines TRBV15 with TRBJ1-6, with D possibly matching TRBD1 (6 bases). The CDR3 length is 15 residues. The germline gives CDR1 LNHNV, CDR2 YYDKDF (reference sequence). V was shortened by 0 bases and J by 8 bases, with 11 bases between the two germline ends. CDR3 residues: CATSRDPGADSPLHF. CDR3 DNA sequence: TGTGCCACCAGCAGAGATCCAGGGGCGGATTCACCCCTCCACTTT.

This clonotype was observed a few times. The gene calls are TRBV20-1 and TRBJ2-5; TRBD2 is a possible D gene (7 bases). V lost 2 bases and J 5 bases, leaving 18 bases between the germline ends. This CDR3 comprises 15 residues. Per the germline V gene, CDR1 is DFQATT and CDR2 is SNEGSKA (reference sequence). The CDR3 loop is CSARSLGGRVETQYF. The CDR3 bases are TGCAGTGCTAGATCGCTGGGGGGGCGTGTGGAGACCCAGTACTTC.

The chain carries TRBV2 and TRBJ2-3; D remains unclear. This CDR3 is built from 12 residues. The germline V gene encodes CDR1 SNHLY and CDR2 FYNNEI. Between the trimmed V and J ends, which lost 6 bases and 5 bases, there was a span of 9 bases. The CDR3 coding sequence is TGTGCCAGCAGGGACCATGGAGATACGCAGTATTTT. It specifies CASRDHGDTQYF.

This clonotype was observed a handful of times. The CDR3 nucleotides read TGCAGTGCGTCCTACAATGAGCAGTTCTTC. This gives the protein CSASYNEQFF. V gene TRBV20-1 combines with J gene TRBJ2-1; no firm D call. Trimming stripped 6 bases from V and 1 base from J, with 1 base between. CDR1 and CDR2 from the germline V gene are DFQATT and SNEGSKA (reference sequence). The CDR3 totals 10 residues.

The sample holds many counts of this clonotype. V gene TRBV6-1 combines with J gene TRBJ1-5, with D possibly matching TRBD1 (5 bases). V lost 2 bases and J 7 bases, leaving 15 bases between the germline ends. The germline V gene encodes CDR1 MNHNS and CDR2 SASEGT. The CDR3 totals 15 residues. For the CDR3, the DNA is TGTGCCAGCAGTGAAATGGTGGGGCGCGAACAGCCCCAGCATTTT. Encoded protein: CASSEMVGREQPQHF.

The chain uses TRBV5-1 and TRBJ2-4; 8 bases match TRBD2. The CDR3 contains 18 residues. V dropped 4 bases and J dropped 2; count of bases not matched to a gene: 14. Per germline, CDR1 SGHRS and CDR2 YFSETQ. The CDR3 DNA is TGCGCCAGCAGCCCGAGCTCCGATCCGGGGGGGACCAAAAACATTCAGTACTTC. It encodes CASSPSSDPGGTKNIQYF.

This clonotype was detected many times. The V gene is TRBV7-9, the J gene TRBJ1-1; D not certain. The CDR3 runs 14 residues. Germline V gene sequence: CDR1 SEHNR, CDR2 FQNEAQ (reference sequence). Trimming took off 1 base at V and 8 bases at J, with 14 bases between the two ends. CDR3 coding DNA: TGTGCCAGCAGCTTAGGCTGGAGGGTTATGGAAGCTTTCTTT. This translates into CASSLGWRVMEAFF.